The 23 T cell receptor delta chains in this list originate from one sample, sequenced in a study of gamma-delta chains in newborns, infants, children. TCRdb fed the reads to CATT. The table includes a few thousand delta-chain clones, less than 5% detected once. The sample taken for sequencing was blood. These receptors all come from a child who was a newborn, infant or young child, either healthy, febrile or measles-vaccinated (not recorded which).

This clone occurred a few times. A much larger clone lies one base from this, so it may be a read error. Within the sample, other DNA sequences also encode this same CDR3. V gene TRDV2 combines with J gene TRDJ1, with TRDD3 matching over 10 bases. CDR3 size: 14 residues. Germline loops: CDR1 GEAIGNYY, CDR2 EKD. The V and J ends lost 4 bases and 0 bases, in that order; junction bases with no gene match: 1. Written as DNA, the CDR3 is TGTGCCTGTGATACTGGGGGATACACCGATAAACTCATCTTT. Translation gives CACDTGGYTDKLIF.

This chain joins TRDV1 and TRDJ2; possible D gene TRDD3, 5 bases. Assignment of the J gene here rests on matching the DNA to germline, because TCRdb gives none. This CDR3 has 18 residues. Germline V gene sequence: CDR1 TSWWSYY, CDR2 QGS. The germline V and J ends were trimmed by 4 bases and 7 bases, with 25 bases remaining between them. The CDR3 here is CALGGPRRVRSGKAQLFF. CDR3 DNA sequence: TGTGCTCTTGGGGGTCCCCGGCGGGTACGTTCGGGGAAAGCACAACTCTTCTTT.

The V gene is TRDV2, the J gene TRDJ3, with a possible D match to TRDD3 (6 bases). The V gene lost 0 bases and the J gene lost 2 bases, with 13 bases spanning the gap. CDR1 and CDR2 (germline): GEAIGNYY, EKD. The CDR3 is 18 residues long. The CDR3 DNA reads TGTGCCTGTGACACCGTTGGGGATGGGGCCTGGGACACCCGACAGATGTTTTTC. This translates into CACDTVGDGAWDTRQMFF.

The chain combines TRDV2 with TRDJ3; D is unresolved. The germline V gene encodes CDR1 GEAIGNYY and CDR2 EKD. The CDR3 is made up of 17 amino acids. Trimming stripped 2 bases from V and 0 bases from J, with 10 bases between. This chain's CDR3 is CACDRWSSSWDTRQMFF. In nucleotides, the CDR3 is TGTGCCTGTGACAGATGGTCAAGCTCCTGGGACACCCGACAGATGTTTTTC.

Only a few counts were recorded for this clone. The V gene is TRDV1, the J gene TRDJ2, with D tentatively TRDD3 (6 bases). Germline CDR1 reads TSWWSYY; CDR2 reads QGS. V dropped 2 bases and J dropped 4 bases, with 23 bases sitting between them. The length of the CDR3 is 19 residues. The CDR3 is CALGEKQRGSRLGTAQLFF. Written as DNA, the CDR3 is TGTGCTCTTGGGGAAAAGCAACGGGGATCCCGCTTGGGGACAGCACAACTCTTCTTT.

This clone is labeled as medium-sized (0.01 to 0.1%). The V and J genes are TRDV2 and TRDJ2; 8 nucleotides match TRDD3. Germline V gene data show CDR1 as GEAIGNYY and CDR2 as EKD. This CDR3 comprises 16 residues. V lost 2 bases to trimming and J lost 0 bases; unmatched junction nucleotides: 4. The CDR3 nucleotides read TGTGCCTGTGACATACTGGGGGTTACTTTGACAGCACAACTCTTCTTT. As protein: CACDILGVTLTAQLFF.

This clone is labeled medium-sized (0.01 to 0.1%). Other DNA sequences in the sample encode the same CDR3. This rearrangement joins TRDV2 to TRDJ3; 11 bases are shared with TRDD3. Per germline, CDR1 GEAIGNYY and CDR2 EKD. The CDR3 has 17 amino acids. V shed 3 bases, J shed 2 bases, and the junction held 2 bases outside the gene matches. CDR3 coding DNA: TGTGCCTGTGACGTACTGGGGGATACCTGGGACACCCGACAGATGTTTTTC. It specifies CACDVLGDTWDTRQMFF.

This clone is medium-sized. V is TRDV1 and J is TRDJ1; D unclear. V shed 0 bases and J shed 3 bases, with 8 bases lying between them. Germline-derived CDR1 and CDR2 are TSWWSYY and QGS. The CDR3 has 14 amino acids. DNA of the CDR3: TGTGCTCTTGGGGAACTGGGCCTGCCCGATAAACTCATCTTT. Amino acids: CALGELGLPDKLIF.

The CDR3 DNA is TGTGCCTGTGACACGGTGGGGGATACGCCCAGCTCCTGGGACACCCGACAGATGTTTTTC. Amino acids: CACDTVGDTPSSWDTRQMFF. The chain combines TRDV2 with TRDJ3, with TRDD3 matching 11 bases. CDR3 size: 20 residues. The trim removed 1 base at V and 0 bases at J, leaving 7 bases unmatched. CDR1 and CDR2 from the germline V gene are GEAIGNYY and EKD.

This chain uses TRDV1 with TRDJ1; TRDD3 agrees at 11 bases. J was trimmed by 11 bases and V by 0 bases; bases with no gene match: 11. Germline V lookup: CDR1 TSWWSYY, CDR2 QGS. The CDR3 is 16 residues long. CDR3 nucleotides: TGTGCTCTTGGGGAACTACTGTTGGGGGATACGCGGATTCTCATCTTT. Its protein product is CALGELLLGDTRILIF.

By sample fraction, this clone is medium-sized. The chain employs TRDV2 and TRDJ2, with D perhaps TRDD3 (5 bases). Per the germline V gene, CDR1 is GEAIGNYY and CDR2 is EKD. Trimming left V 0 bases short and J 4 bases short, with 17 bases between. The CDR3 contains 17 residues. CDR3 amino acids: CACDTAERGYSTAQLFF. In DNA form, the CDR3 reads TGTGCCTGTGACACCGCCGAACGGGGGTACTCGACAGCACAACTCTTCTTT.

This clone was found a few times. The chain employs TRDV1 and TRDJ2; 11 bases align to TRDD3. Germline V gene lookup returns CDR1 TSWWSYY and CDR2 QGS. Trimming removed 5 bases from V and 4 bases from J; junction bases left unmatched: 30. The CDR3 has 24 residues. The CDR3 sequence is CALGLQAARVWGIQRGLRTAQLFF. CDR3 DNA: TGTGCTCTTGGGCTACAGGCGGCCCGGGTCTGGGGGATACAAAGGGGTTTGCGGACAGCACAACTCTTCTTT.

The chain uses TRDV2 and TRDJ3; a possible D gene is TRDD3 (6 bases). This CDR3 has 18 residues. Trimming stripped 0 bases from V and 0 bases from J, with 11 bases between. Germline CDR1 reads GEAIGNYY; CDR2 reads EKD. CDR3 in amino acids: CACDTLGKSSWDTRQMFF. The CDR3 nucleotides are TGTGCCTGTGACACCCTGGGGAAGAGCTCCTGGGACACCCGACAGATGTTTTTC.

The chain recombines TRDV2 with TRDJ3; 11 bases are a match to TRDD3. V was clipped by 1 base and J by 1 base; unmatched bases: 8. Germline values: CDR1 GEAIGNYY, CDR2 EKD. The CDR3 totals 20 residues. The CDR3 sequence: CACDTLLTGGYSWDTRQMFF. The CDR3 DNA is TGTGCCTGTGACACTCTACTTACTGGGGGATATTCCTGGGACACCCGACAGATGTTTTTC.

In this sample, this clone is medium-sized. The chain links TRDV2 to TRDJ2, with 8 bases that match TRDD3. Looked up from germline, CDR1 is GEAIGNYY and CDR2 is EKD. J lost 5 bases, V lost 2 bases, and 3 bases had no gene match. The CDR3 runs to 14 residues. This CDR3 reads CACDRVGDTAQLFF. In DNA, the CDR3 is TGTGCCTGTGACAGGGTGGGGGATACAGCACAACTCTTCTTT.

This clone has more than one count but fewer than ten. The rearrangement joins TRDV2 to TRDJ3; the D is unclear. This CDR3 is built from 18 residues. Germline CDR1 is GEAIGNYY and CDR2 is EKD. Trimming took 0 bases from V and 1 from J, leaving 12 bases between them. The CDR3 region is CACDTAYQQSWDTRQMFF. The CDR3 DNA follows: TGTGCCTGTGACACCGCGTACCAACAATCCTGGGACACCCGACAGATGTTTTTC.

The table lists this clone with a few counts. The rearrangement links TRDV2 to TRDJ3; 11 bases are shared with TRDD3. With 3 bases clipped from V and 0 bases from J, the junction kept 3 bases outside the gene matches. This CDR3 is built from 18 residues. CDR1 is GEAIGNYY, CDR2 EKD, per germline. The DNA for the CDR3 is TGTGCCTGTGACCCACTGGGGGATAGCTCCTGGGACACCCGACAGATGTTTTTC. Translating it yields CACDPLGDSSWDTRQMFF.

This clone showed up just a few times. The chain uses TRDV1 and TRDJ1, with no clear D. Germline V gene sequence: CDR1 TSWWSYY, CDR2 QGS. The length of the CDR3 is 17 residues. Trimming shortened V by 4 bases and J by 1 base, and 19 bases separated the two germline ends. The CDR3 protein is CALGGFHSVAVTDKLIF. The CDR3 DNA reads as TGTGCTCTTGGGGGATTTCATTCCGTGGCCGTCACCGATAAACTCATCTTT.

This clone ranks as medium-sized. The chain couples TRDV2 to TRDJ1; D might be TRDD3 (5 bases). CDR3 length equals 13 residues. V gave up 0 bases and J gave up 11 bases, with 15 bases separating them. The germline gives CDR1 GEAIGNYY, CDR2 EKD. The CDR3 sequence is CACDTGPGGWLIF. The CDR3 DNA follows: TGTGCCTGTGACACCGGACCGGGGGGCTGGCTCATCTTT.

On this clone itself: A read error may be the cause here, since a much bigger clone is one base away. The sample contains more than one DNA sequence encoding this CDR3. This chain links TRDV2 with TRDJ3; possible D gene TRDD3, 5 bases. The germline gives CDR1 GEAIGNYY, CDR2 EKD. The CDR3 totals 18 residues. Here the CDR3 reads CACDTAGASSWDTRQMFF. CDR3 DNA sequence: TGTGCCTGTGACACCGCGGGGGCAAGCTCCTGGGACACCCGACAGATGTTCTTC.

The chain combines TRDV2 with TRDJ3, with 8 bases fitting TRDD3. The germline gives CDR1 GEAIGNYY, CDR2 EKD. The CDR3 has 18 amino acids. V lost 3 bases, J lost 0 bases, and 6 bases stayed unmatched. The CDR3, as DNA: TGTGCCTGTGACGCTGGGGGACCCCTCTCCTGGGACACCCGACAGATGTTTTTC. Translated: CACDAGGPLSWDTRQMFF.

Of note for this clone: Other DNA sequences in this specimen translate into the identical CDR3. CDR3 amino acids: CACDTGGYFSWDTRQMFF. In nucleotides, the CDR3 is TGTGCCTGTGACACCGGGGGATACTTTTCCTGGGACACCCGACAGATGTTTTTC. The chain is built from TRDV2 and TRDJ3; 9 bases map to TRDD3. V lost 0 bases to trimming and J lost 1 base; unmatched junction nucleotides: 3. CDR3 size: 18 residues. CDR1 and CDR2 (germline): GEAIGNYY, EKD.

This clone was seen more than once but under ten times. The CDR3 nucleotides read TGTGCCTTTTCTCCCGTGGTGAGAAGCAGAAAACTCATCTTT. Encoded protein: CAFSPVVRSRKLIF. The rearrangement uses TRDV3 and TRDJ1; D is unresolved. This CDR3 comprises 14 residues. The germline V gene has CDR1 TVYSNPD and CDR2 GDNSRS (reference sequence). V lost 2 bases and J 8 bases, leaving 21 bases between the germline ends. The full variable domain, completed using reference TRDV3 and TRDJ1, is CDKVTQSSPDQTVASGSEVVLLCTYDTVYSNPDLFWYRIRPDYSFQFVFYGDNSRSEGADFTQGRFSVKHILTQKAFHLVISPVRTEDSATYYCAFSPVVRSRKLIFGKGTRVTVEP.